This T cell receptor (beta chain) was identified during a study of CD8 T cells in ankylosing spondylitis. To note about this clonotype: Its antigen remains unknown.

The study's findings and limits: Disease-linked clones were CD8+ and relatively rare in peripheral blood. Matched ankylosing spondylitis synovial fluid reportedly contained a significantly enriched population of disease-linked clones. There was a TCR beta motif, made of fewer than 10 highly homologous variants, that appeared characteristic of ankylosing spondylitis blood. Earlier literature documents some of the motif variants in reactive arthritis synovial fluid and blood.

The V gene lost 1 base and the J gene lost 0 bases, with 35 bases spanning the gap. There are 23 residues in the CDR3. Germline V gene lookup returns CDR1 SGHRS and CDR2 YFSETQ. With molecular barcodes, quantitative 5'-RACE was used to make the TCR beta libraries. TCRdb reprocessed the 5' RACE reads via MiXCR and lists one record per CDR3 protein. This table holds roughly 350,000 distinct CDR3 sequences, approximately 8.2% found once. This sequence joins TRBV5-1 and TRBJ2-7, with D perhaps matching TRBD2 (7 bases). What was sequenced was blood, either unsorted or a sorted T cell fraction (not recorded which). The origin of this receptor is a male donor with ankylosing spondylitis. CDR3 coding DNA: TGCGCCAGCAGCTTGAGGTTTGGGGGGGCACCTTTCACCGGACTACTCAGCTCCTACGAGCAGTACTTC. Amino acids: CASSLRFGGAPFTGLLSSYEQYF.